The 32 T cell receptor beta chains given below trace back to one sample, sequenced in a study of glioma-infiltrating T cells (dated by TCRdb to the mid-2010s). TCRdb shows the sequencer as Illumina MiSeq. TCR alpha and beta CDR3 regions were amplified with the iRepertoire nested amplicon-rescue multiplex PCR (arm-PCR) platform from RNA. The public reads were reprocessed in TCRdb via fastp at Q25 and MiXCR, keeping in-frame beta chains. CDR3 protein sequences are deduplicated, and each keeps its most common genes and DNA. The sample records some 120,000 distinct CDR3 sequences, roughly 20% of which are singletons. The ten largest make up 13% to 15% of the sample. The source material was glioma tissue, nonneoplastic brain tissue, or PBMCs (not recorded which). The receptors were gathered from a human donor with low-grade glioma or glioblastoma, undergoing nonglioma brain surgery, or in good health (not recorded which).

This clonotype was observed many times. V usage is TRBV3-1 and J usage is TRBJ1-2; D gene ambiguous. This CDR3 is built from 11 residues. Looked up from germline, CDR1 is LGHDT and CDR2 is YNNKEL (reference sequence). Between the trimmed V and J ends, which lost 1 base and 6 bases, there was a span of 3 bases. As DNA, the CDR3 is TGTGCCAGCAGCCAAGGGAATGGCTACACCTTC. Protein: CASSQGNGYTF.

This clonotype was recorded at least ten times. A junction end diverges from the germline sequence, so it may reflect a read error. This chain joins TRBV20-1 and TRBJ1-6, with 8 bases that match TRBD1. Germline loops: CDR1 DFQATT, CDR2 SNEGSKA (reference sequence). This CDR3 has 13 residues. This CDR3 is CSATGGYNSPLHF. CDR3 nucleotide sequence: TGCAGCGCTACAGGGGGCTATAATTCACCCCTCCACTTT.

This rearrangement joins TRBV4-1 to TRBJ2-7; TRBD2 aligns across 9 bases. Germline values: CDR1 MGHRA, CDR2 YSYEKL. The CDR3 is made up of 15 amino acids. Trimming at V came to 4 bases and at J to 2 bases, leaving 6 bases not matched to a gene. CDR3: CASSLDSGRAYEQYF. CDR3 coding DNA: TGCGCCAGCAGCCTCGATAGCGGGAGAGCCTACGAGCAGTACTTC.

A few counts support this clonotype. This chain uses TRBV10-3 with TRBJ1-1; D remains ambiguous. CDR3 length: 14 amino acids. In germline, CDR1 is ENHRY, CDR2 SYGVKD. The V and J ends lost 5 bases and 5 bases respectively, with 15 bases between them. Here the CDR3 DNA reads TGTGCCATCAGTTACCATAGCGAGATGACTGAAGCTTTCTTT. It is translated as CAISYHSEMTEAFF.

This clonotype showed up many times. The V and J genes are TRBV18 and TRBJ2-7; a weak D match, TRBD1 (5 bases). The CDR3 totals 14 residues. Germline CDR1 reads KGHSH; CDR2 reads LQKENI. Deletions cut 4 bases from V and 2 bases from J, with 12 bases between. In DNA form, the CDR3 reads TGTGCCAGCTCACTCGACAGCAACCCCTACGAGCAGTACTTC. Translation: CASSLDSNPYEQYF.

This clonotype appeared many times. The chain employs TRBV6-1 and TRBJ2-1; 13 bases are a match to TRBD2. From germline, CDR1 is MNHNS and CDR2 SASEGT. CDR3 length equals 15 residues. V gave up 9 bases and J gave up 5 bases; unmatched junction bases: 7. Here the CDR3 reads CASGGLAGVNNEQFF. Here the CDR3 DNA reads TGTGCCAGTGGCGGACTAGCGGGAGTGAACAATGAGCAGTTCTTC.

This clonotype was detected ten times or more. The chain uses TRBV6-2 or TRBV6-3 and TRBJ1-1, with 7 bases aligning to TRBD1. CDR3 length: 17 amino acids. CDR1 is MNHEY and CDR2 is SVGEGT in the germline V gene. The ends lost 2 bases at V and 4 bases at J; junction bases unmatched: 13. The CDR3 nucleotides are TGTGCCAGCAGTTACAACATGAGAAAGACAGGGCCCACTGAAGCTTTCTTT. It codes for CASSYNMRKTGPTEAFF.

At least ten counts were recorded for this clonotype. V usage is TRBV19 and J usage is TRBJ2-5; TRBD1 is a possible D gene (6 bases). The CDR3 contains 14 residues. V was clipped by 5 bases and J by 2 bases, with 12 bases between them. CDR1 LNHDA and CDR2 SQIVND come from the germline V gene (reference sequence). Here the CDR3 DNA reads TGTGCCAGTAGTGCGGTGGACAGTCAAGAGACCCAGTACTTC. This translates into CASSAVDSQETQYF. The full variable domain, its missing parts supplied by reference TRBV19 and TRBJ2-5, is DGGITQSPKYLFRKEGQNVTLSCEQNLNHDAMYWYRQDPGQGLRLIYYSQIVNDFQKGDIAEGYSVSREKKESFPLTVTSAQKNPTAFYLCASSAVDSQETQYFGPGTRLLVL.

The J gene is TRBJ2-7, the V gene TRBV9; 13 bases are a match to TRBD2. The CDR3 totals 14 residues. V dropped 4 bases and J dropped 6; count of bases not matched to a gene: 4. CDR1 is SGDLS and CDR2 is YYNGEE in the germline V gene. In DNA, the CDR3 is TGTGCCAGCAGCTTAGGACTAGCGGGAGCCGAGCAGTACTTC. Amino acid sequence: CASSLGLAGAEQYF.

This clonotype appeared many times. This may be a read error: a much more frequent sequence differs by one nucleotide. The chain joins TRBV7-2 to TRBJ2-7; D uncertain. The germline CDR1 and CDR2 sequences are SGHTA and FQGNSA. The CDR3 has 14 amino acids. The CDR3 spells CASRLVVGSYEQYF. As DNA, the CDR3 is TGTGCCAGCCGCTTAGTTGTGGGTAGCTACGAGCAGTACTTC. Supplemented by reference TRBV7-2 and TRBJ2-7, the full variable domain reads GAGVSQSPSNKVTEKGKDVELRCDPISGHTALYWYRQSLGQGLEFLIYFQGNSAPDKSGLPSDRFSAERTGGSVSTLTIQRTQQEDSAVYLCASRLVVGSYEQYFGPGTRLTVT.

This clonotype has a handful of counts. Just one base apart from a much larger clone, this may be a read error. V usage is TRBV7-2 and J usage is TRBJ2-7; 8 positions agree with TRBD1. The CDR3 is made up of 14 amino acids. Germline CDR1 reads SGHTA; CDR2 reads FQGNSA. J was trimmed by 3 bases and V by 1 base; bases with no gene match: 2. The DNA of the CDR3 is TGTGCCAGCAGCTTAGTACAGGGGGGCTACGAGCAGTACTTC. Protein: CASSLVQGGYEQYF. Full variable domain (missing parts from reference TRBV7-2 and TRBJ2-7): GAGVSQSPSNKVTEKGKDVELRCDPISGHTALYWYRQSLGQGLEFLIYFQGNSAPDKSGLPSDRFSAERTGGSVSTLTIQRTQQEDSAVYLCASSLVQGGYEQYFGPGTRLTVT.

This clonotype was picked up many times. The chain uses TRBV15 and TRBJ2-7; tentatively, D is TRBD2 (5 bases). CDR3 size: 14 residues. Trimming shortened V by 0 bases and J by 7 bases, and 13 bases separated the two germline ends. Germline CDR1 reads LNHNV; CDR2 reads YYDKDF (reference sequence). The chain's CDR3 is CATSRDGVSGEQYF. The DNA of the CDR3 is TGTGCCACCAGCAGAGATGGGGTTTCGGGAGAGCAGTACTTC.

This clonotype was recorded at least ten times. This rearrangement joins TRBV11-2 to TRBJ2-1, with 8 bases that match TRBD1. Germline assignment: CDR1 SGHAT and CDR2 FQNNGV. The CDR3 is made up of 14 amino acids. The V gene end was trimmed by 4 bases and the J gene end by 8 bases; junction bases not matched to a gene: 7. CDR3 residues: CASSYQGAHDEQFF. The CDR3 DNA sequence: TGTGCCAGCAGCTACCAGGGGGCGCACGATGAGCAGTTCTTC.

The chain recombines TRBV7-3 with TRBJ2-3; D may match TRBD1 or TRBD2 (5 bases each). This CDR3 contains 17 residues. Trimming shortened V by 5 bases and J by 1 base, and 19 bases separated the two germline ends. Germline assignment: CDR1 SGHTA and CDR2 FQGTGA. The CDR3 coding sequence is TGTGCCAGCAGCGGCCCCGGGACCGAGGTCCGCACAGATACGCAGTATTTT. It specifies CASSGPGTEVRTDTQYF.

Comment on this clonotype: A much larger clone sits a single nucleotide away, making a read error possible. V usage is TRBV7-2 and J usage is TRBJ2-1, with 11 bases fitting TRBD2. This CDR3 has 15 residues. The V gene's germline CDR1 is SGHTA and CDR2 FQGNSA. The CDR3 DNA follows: TGTGCCAGCCGCTTAGCTGGACTAGCGGGCGATGAGCAGTTCTTC. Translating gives CASRLAGLAGDEQFF.

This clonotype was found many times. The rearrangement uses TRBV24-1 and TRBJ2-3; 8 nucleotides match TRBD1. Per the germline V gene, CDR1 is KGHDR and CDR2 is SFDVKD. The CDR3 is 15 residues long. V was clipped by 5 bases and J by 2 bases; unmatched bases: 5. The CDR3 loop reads CATSVYRGTTDTQYF. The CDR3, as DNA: TGTGCCACCAGTGTGTACAGGGGGACCACAGATACGCAGTATTTT.

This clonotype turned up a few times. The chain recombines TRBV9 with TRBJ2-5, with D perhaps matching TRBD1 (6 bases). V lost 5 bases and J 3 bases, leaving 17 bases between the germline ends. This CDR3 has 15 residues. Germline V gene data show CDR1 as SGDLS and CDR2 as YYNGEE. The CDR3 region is CASSTRGDKKETQYF. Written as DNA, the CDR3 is TGTGCCAGCAGTACTCGAGGGGACAAAAAAGAGACCCAGTACTTC. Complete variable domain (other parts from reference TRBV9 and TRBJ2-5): DSGVTQTPKHLITATGQRVTLRCSPRSGDLSVYWYQQSLDQGLQFLIQYYNGEERAKGNILERFSAQQFPDLHSELNLSSLELGDSALYFCASSTRGDKKETQYFGPGTRLLVL.

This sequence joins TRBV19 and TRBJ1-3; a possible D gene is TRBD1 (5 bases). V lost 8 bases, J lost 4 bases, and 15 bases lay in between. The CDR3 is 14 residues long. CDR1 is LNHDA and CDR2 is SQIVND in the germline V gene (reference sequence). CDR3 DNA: TGTGCCAGTCGAGCCCTGGGGGAAGGAAACACCATATATTTT. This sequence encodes CASRALGEGNTIYF.

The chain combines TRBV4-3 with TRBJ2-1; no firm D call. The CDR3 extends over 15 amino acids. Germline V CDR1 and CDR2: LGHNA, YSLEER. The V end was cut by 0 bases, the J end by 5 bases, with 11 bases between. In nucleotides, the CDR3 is TGCGCCAGCAGCCAAGAAAGGTGGGCACACAATGAGCAGTTCTTC. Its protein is CASSQERWAHNEQFF.

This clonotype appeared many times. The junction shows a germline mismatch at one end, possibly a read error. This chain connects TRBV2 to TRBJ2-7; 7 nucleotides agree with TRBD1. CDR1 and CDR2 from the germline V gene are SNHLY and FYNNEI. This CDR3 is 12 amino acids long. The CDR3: CASSEYRRQGRF. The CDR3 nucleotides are TGTGCCAGCAGTGAGTACCGGAGACAGGGTCGGTTC.

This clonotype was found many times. CDR3 amino acids: CATSRDGFGTYNEQFF. The CDR3 DNA sequence: TGTGCCACCAGCAGAGACGGGTTTGGGACCTACAATGAGCAGTTCTTC. The chain joins TRBV15 to TRBJ2-1, with no clear D. This CDR3 is built from 16 residues. CDR1 LNHNV and CDR2 YYDKDF come from the germline V gene (reference sequence). V was clipped by 0 bases and J by 2 bases, with 11 bases between them.

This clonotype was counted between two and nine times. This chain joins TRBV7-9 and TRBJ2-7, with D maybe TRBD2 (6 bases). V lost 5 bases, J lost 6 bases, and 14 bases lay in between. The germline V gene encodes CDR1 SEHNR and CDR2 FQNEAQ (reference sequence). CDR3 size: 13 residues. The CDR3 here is CASSPTRGTEQYF. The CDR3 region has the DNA TGTGCCAGCAGCCCTACACGCGGGACCGAGCAGTACTTC.

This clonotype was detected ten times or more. The CDR3 sequence: CASSLGGGSAAYNEQFF. In DNA form, the CDR3 reads TGTGCCAGCAGTTTAGGCGGGGGGTCAGCCGCCTACAATGAGCAGTTCTTC. The chain joins TRBV12-3 or TRBV12-4 to TRBJ2-1; 8 nucleotides agree with TRBD2. The J segment lost 2 bases and the V segment lost 1 base, leaving 7 bases of the junction unmatched. CDR3 length: 17 residues.

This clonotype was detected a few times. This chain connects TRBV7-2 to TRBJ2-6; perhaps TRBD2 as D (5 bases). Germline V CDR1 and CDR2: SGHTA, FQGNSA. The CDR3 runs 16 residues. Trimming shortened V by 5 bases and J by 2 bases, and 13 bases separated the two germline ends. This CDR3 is CASSTTAGAGANVLTF. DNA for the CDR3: TGTGCCAGCAGCACCACCGCGGGCGCTGGGGCCAACGTCCTGACTTTC.

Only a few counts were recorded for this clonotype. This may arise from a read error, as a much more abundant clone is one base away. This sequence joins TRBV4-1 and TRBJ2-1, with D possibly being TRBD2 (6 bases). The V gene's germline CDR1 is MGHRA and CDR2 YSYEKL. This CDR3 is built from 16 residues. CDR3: CTSSQGGGTTYNEQFF. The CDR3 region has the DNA TGCACCAGCAGCCAAGGAGGAGGGACGACCTACAATGAGCAGTTCTTC.

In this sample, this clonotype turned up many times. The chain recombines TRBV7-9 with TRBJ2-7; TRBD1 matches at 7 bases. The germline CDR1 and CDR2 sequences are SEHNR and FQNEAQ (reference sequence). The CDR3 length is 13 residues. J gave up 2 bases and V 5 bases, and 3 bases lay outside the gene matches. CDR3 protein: CASSKGTAYEQYF. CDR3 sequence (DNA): TGTGCCAGCAGCAAAGGGACAGCCTACGAGCAGTACTTC.

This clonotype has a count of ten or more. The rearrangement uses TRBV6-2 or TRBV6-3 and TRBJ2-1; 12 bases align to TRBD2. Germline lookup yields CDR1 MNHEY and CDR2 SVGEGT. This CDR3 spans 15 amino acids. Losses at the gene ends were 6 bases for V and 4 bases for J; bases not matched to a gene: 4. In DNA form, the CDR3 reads TGTGCCAGCAGCCAGACTAGCGGGAGTTACAATGAGCAGTTCTTC. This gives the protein CASSQTSGSYNEQFF.

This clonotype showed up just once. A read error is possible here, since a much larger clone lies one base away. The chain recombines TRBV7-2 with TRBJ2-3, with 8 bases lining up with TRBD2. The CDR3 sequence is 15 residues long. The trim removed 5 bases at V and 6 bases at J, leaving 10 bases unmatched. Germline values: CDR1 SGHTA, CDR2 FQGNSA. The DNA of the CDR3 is TGTGCCAGCAGCAGGACTAGCTGCCTTGGGGATACGCAGTATTTT. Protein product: CASSRTSCLGDTQYF.

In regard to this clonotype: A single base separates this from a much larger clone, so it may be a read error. CDR3 DNA sequence: TGCGCCAGCAGATACCTCGTAGGGGATACTGAAGCTTTCTTT. Amino acids: CASRYLVGDTEAFF. The rearrangement uses TRBV7-9 and TRBJ1-1; possible D gene TRBD1, 5 bases. CDR3 length equals 14 residues. Per the germline V gene, CDR1 is SEHNR and CDR2 is FQNEAQ (reference sequence).

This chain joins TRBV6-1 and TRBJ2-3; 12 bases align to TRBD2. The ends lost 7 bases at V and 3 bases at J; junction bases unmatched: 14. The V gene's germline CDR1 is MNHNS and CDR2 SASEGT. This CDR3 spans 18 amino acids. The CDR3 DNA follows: TGTGCCAGCACCACTCTCTCTCTAGCGGGAGGGAGAACAGATACGCAGTATTTT. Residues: CASTTLSLAGGRTDTQYF.

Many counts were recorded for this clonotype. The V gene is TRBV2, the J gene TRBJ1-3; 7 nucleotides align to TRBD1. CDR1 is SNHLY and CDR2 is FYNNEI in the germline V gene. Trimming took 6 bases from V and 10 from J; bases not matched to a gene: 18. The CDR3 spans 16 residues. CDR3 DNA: TGTGCCAGCAGGGGCCCGGGACAGTCACCAAGGGGAACCATATATTTT. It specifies CASRGPGQSPRGTIYF. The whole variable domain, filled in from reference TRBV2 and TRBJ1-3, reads EPEVTQTPSHQVTQMGQEVILRCVPISNHLYFYWYRQILGQKVEFLVSFYNNEISEKSEIFDDQFSVERPDGSNFTLKIRSTKLEDSAMYFCASRGPGQSPRGTIYFGEGSWLTVV.

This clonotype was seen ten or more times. The CDR3 loop reads CASRQTHPLTLQRCSNQPQHF. The CDR3, as DNA: TGTGCCAGCAGACAAACCCACCCCCTGACCCTACAGAGGTGTAGCAATCAGCCCCAGCATTTT. The chain recombines TRBV7-6 with TRBJ1-5, with D uncertain. The CDR3 extends over 21 amino acids. The V gene's germline CDR1 is SGHVS and CDR2 FNYEAQ. Trimming took off 6 bases at V and 0 bases at J, with 30 bases between the two ends.